This T cell receptor beta chain was captured by sequencing in a study of tumor-infiltrating lymphocytes in primary liver carcinoma. This CDR3 contains 15 residues. Germline V gives CDR1 MRHNA, CDR2 SNTAGT. Trimming pared 7 bases from V and 12 bases from J, leaving 24 bases between. The roughly 19-33 mg bulk tissue piece was not sorted before simultaneous RNA and DNA extraction. Priming with a constant-region primer yielded TCR beta cDNA from around 0.45 ug total RNA. ARM-PCR, slightly modified, supplied the TCR beta libraries through three nested multiplex PCR rounds. Researchers ran the first two PCR rounds for roughly 11 cycles each with TRBV1-TRBV30 forward primers and a C-beta reverse primer. TCRdb fed the multiplex PCR reads into MiXCR, producing one record per CDR3 protein. The repertoire holds roughly 190,000 distinct CDR3 sequences, about 82% seen once, with roughly 20% in the top ten.

This chain joins TRBV6-4 and TRBJ2-2; D is unresolved. The sequenced sample was tumor tissue from primary liver carcinoma. This sequence originates from a man aged 40-55 years with primary liver carcinoma and hepatitis B virus infection. Here the CDR3 DNA reads TGTGCCAGCAATGAGGACGAGTCGAACACCGGTAAGCTGTTTTTT. Its protein is CASNEDESNTGKLFF.